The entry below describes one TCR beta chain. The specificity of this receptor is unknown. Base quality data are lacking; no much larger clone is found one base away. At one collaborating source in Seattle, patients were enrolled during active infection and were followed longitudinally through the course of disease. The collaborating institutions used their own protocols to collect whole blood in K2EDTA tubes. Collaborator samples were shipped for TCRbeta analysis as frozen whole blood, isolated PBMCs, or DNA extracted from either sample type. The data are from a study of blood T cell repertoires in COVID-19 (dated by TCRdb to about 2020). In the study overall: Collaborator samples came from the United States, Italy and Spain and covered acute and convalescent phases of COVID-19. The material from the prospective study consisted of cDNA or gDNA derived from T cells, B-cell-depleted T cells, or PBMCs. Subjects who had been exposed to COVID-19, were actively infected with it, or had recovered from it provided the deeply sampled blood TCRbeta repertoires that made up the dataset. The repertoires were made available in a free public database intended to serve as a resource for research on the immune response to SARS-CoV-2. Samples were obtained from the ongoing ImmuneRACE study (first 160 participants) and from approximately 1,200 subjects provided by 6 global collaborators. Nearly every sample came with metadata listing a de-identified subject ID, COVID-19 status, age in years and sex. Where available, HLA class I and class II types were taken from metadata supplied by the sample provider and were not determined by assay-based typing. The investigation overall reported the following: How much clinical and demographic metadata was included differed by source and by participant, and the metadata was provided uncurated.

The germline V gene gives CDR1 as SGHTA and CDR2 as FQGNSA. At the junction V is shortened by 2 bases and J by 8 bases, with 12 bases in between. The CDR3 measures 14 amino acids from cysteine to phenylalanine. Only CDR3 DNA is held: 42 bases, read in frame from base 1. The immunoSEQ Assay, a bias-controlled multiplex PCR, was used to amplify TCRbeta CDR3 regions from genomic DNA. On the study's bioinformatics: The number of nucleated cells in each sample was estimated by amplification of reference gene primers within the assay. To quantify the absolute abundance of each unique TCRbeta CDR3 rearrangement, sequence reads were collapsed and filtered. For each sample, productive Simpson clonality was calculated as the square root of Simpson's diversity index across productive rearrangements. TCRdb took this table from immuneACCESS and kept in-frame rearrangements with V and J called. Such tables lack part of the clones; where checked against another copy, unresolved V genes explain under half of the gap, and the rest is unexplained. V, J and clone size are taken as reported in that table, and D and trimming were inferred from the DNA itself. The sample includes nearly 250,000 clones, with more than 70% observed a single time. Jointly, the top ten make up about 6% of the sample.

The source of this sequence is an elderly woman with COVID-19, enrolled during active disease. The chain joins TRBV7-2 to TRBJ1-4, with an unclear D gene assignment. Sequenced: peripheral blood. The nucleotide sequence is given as TGTGCCAGCAGCTTAATGTCGGGTTACGAAAAACTGTTTTTT. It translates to CASSLMSGYEKLFF. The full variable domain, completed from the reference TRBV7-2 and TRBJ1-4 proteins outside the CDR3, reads GAGVSQSPSNKVTEKGKDVELRCDPISGHTALYWYRQSLGQGLEFLIYFQGNSAPDKSGLPSDRFSAERTGGSVSTLTIQRTQQEDSAVYLCASSLMSGYEKLFFGSGTQLSVL.